These T cell receptor beta chains were read from a single sample in a study of T cells after yellow fever vaccination. TCRdb recomputed calls from the 5' RACE reads with MiXCR, one row per CDR3 protein. The table lists around 350,000 distinct CDR3 sequences, 11% of them singletons. The sequences come from PBMCs, collected on the day of the first yellow fever vaccination. Receptor source: a man aged 18 to 30 who received the YFV17D yellow fever vaccine. Both conserved end residues are part of each CDR3. The order of the fields is J gene, D gene, V gene, clone size, CDR3 DNA, CDR3 protein. D genes are given only for firm matches. Where a row states a size, it is once, few, many or the class of an expanded clone; other rows omit it.

TRBJ1-6 NA TRBV20-1 few TGCAGTGCTAGAGCCGCCGGGGAGTCTAATTCACCCCTCCACTTT CSARAAGESNSPLHF
TRBJ2-3 NA TRBV5-1 many TGCGCCAGCAGCTTGGAGTTATCGGGGGGCCGTGGAGATACGCAGTATTTT CASSLELSGGRGDTQYF
TRBJ1-6 TRBD1 TRBV27 NA TGTGCCAGCAGCATGGACAGGGGGGCTTCACCCCTCCACTTT CASSMDRGASPLHF
TRBJ2-1 NA TRBV7-9 NA TGTGCCAGCAGCTCGGCCCGCCCCGGAGTCCCCAATGATGAGCAGTTCTTC CASSSARPGVPNDEQFF
TRBJ1-2 NA TRBV15 few TGTGCCACCAGCAGCTCAGGGGCCTGGGGCTACACCTTC CATSSSGAWGYTF
TRBJ2-3 TRBD2 TRBV3-1 NA TGTGCCAGCAGCCTCCGACTAGCGGGGGGGCCTAGGGTCTTGGCTGATACGCAGTATTTT CASSLRLAGGPRVLADTQYF
TRBJ1-2 NA TRBV6-6 few TGTGCCAGCAGTTACTCACTTAACTATGGCTACACCTTC CASSYSLNYGYTF
TRBJ1-2 TRBD1 TRBV7-9 many TGTGCCAGCAGTCAAGACAGGGGGCCCGGCTACACCTTC CASSQDRGPGYTF
TRBJ1-5 NA TRBV7-2 many TGTGCCAGCAGCTTAGAGGGCTCAAGCAATCAGCCCCAGCATTTT CASSLEGSSNQPQHF
TRBJ2-3 NA TRBV5-4 few TGTGCCAGCAGCCCCCAGGGGGGGCGTCGCACAGATACGCAGTATTTT CASSPQGGRRTDTQYF
TRBJ2-7 TRBD2 TRBV15 few TGTGCCGCCGGGGGGGAGAGCCCCTACGAGCAGTACTTC CAAGGESPYEQYF
TRBJ2-2 NA TRBV6-1 NA TGTGCCAGCAGGTCCAGGAACACCGGGGAGCTGTTTTTT CASRSRNTGELFF
TRBJ2-5 NA TRBV5-1 many TGCGCCAGCAGCTTGTACGGGACAGAGACCCAGTACTTC CASSLYGTETQYF
TRBJ2-4 NA TRBV5-4 NA TGTGCCAGCAGCCGTGAGGGGGGGTCAGGGGGAAACATTCAGTACTTC CASSREGGSGGNIQYF
TRBJ1-3 NA TRBV7-9 few TGTGCCAGCAGCCCTATGGGAGTTTCTGGAAACACCATATATTTT CASSPMGVSGNTIYF
TRBJ1-2 NA TRBV7-9 many TGTGCCAGCAGCTCGGGGGGGGGCAGACCCTCTCTTAGCTACACCTTC CASSSGGGRPSLSYTF
TRBJ2-2 NA TRBV29-1 many TGCAGCGTTACCGGGGTCACCGGGGAGCTGTTTTTT CSVTGVTGELFF
TRBJ2-3 NA TRBV5-4 few TGTGCCAGCAGCTTGGTAGGGGGGTCAGATACGCAGTATTTT CASSLVGGSDTQYF
TRBJ1-4 NA TRBV20-1 NA TGCAGTGCTAGAGGATGGGAACCTGAAAAACTGTTTTTT CSARGWEPEKLFF
TRBJ1-4 NA TRBV5-1 NA TGCGCCAGCAGCTTGTTTCCGGGGACTAATGAAAAACTGTTTTTT CASSLFPGTNEKLFF
TRBJ2-5 TRBD2 TRBV5-1 NA TGCGCCAGCAGCTCGGAGGGACTAGGCGGTGAGACCCAGTACTTC CASSSEGLGGETQYF
TRBJ2-3 NA TRBV12-3/TRBV12-4 NA TGTGCCAGCAGCTCACCCGGGGGTACGCAGTATTTT CASSSPGGTQYF